This T cell receptor beta chain appears in the sequencing data of a study of blood T cell repertoires in COVID-19. Study context: Whether acute or convalescent, the COVID-19 samples came from the United States, Italy and Spain. The cDNA or gDNA used as material had been derived from T cells, B-cell-depleted T cells, or PBMCs.

This clone was counted a single time. The junction had 6 bases not matched to a gene; V was cut back by 4 bases and J by 3 bases. Germline V gene lookup returns CDR1 LGHNT and CDR2 FRNRAP. The CDR3 contains 14 residues. Per the original data handling: Reference gene primer amplification gave estimated nucleated cell counts. This table comes from immunoSEQ multiplex PCR, and its TCRdb copy is limited to in-frame clones, with some not included. The DNA gave D and trimming, while V, J and clone size come from that table. The repertoire consists of 100,000 or so clones, with roughly 80% occurring once and the leading ten covering just under 20%.

The clonotype originates from a woman aged 70-85 years with acute or convalescent COVID-19. The sequenced sample consisted of peripheral blood. The chain has TRBV12-5 and TRBJ2-7, with TRBD1 identical over 7 bases. Here the CDR3 reads CASGYGQDFYEQYF. Written as DNA, the CDR3 is TGTGCTAGTGGTTATGGACAGGACTTCTACGAGCAGTACTTC.